A single sample gave rise to the 7 T cell receptor beta chains below, sequenced in a study of blood T cell repertoires in COVID-19. Here immunoSEQ multiplex PCR was the method, and the copy in TCRdb shows in-frame clones only, minus some. The sample gives 60,000 to 75,000 clones, around 88% of which show up once; around 20% is in the top ten. The sample was peripheral blood. The receptors derive from a woman aged 80 or over with acute or convalescent COVID-19.

J is TRBJ1-2 and V is TRBV7-2; D is possibly TRBD1 (5 bases). V was pared by 5 bases and J by 4 bases, with 8 bases between. CDR3 length equals 12 residues. Germline CDR1 and CDR2: SGHTA and FQGNSA. The CDR3 nucleotides read TGTGCCAGCAGCATAGACAGCTATGGCTACACCTTC. It is translated as CASSIDSYGYTF. The full variable domain, rest sourced from reference TRBV7-2 and TRBJ1-2, is GAGVSQSPSNKVTEKGKDVELRCDPISGHTALYWYRQSLGQGLEFLIYFQGNSAPDKSGLPSDRFSAERTGGSVSTLTIQRTQQEDSAVYLCASSIDSYGYTFGSGTRLTVV.

The chain is built from TRBV6-2 or TRBV6-3 and TRBJ2-5; TRBD2 agrees at 12 bases. Losses at the gene ends were 5 bases for V and 5 bases for J; bases not matched to a gene: 12. Per the germline V gene, CDR1 is MNHEY and CDR2 is SVGEGT. The length of the CDR3 is 17 residues. The CDR3 DNA reads TGTGCCAGCAGTCCCCTGATGACTAGCGGGAGTTCGGAGACCCAGTACTTC. Its protein is CASSPLMTSGSSETQYF.

V gene TRBV27 combines with J gene TRBJ1-5, with D unresolved. The germline gives CDR1 MNHEY, CDR2 SMNVEV (reference sequence). The CDR3 is 11 residues long. CDR3 protein: CATSLNQPQHF. In DNA form, the CDR3 reads TGTGCTACGAGCCTCAATCAGCCCCAGCATTTT.

The chain links TRBV7-2 to TRBJ1-4; D is undetermined. The length of the CDR3 is 14 residues. Looked up from germline, CDR1 is SGHTA and CDR2 is FQGNSA. Trimming cost V 3 bases and J 7 bases, with 12 bases left between them. The CDR3 sequence: CASSFLVQSEKLFF. The DNA of the CDR3 is TGTGCCAGCAGCTTCTTAGTACAGTCTGAAAAACTGTTTTTT.

This clone was seen just once. The rearrangement links TRBV7-3 to TRBJ1-1; D call uncertain. Germline values: CDR1 SGHTA, CDR2 FQGTGA. The ends were cut back, 5 bases at V and 3 bases at J, with 10 bases in the middle. The CDR3 spans 13 residues. Written as DNA, the CDR3 is TGTGCCAGCAGCCGGACGGAGGACACTGAAGCTTTCTTT. Protein product: CASSRTEDTEAFF.

The chain recombines TRBV4-2 with TRBJ1-2; D is unresolved. The CDR3 has 13 amino acids. V was trimmed by 2 bases and J by 5 bases, leaving 9 bases between them. CDR1 is LGHNA, CDR2 YNFKEQ, per germline. The CDR3 sequence: CASSQRQEYGYTF. The CDR3 nucleotides are TGTGCCAGCAGCCAACGGCAGGAATATGGCTACACCTTC.

The chain couples TRBV7-3 to TRBJ2-1; 8 nucleotides align to TRBD1. V lost 5 bases and J lost 7; bases outside the gene matches: 4. The length of the CDR3 is 13 residues. Germline CDR1 is SGHTA and CDR2 is FQGTGA. CDR3 DNA: TGTGCCAGCAGCACCAGGGGGCGGAATGAGCAGTTCTTC. It is translated as CASSTRGRNEQFF.